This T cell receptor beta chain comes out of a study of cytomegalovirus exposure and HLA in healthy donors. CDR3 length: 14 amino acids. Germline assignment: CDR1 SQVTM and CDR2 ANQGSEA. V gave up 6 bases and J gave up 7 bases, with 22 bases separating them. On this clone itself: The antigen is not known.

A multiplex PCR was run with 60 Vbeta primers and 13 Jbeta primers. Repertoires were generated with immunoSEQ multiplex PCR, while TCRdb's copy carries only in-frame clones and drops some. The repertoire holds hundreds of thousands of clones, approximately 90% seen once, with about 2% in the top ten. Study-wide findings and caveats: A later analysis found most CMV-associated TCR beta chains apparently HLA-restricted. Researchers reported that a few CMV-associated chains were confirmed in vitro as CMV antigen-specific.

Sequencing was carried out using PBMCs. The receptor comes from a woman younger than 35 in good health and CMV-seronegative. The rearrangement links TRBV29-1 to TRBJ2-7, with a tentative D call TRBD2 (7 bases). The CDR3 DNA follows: TGCAGCGTACACAGGGACTACCCTACTGGGGAGCAGTACTTC. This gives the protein CSVHRDYPTGEQYF.